Detailed here is one T cell receptor beta chain. This CDR3 has 14 amino acids. Germline V lookup: CDR1 SGHTA, CDR2 FQGNSA. V was clipped by 6 bases and J by 0 bases, with 6 bases between them. The study ran its PCR with 60 Vbeta and 13 Jbeta primers. The repertoire was sequenced with immunoSEQ multiplex PCR; TCRdb's copy has only in-frame clones and lacks some. The sample includes 73,000 or so clones, 65% to 85% of them seen just once. This sample is part of a study of cytomegalovirus exposure and HLA in healthy donors. Sequenced material: PBMCs. The chain combines TRBV7-2 with TRBJ2-6; D ambiguous. The sequence was collected from a woman aged 40 to 49 in good health and CMV-seropositive. CDR3 region: CASRSSSGANVLTF. The CDR3 DNA reads TGTGCCAGCAGATCATCCTCTGGGGCCAACGTCCTGACTTTC.